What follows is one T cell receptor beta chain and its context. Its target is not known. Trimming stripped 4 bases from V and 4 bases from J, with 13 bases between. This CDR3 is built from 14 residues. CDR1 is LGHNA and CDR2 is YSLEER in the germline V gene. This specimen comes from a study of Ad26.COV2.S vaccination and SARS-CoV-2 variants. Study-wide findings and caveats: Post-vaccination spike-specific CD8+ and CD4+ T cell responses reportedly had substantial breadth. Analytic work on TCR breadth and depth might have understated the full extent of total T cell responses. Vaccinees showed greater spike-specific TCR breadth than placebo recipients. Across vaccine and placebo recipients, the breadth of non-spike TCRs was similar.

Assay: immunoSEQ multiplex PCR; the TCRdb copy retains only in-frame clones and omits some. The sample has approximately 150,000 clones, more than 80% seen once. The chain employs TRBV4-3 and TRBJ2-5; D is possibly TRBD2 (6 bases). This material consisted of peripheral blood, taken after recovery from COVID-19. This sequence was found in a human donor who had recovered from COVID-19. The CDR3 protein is CASSPRGGRETQYF. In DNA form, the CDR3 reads TGCGCCAGCAGCCCCCGGGGAGGTAGAGAGACCCAGTACTTC.